These 6 T cell receptor beta chains were all obtained from the same sample, sequenced in a study of blood T cell repertoires in COVID-19. Profiling relied on immunoSEQ multiplex PCR, and the TCRdb table lists in-frame clones only, not all of them. The table lists around 58,000 clones, roughly 83% of them singletons. Sequencing was performed on peripheral blood. The receptors stem from a human donor in a cohort sampled during active COVID-19.

The J gene is TRBJ2-2, the V gene TRBV30; D gene uncertain. The V gene's germline CDR1 is GTSNPN and CDR2 SVGIG (reference sequence). The CDR3 has 12 amino acids. V lost 0 bases and J 6 bases, leaving 5 bases between the germline ends. In nucleotides, the CDR3 is TGTGCCTGGAGTGTTTCGGCCGGGGAGCTGTTTTTT. Encoded protein: CAWSVSAGELFF.

The rearrangement uses TRBV9 and TRBJ2-7, with D tentatively TRBD2 (6 bases). The CDR3 has 17 residues. Germline V gene data show CDR1 as SGDLS and CDR2 as YYNGEE. The V gene lost 3 bases and the J gene lost 5 bases, with 24 bases spanning the gap. In DNA, the CDR3 is TGTGCCAGCAGCGGAGAGGGACGGGACTCTCCGTCCAACGAGCAGTACTTC. This sequence encodes CASSGEGRDSPSNEQYF.

The chain's CDR3 is CASSSAFGVGDSPLHF. As DNA, the CDR3 is TGTGCCAGCAGTTCCGCCTTCGGGGTTGGTGATTCACCCCTCCACTTT. V and J are TRBV6-5 and TRBJ1-6; D gene uncertain. CDR1 and CDR2 from the germline V gene are MNHEY and SVGAGI. The CDR3 covers 16 residues. Trimming took off 4 bases at V and 8 bases at J, with 18 bases between the two ends.

V and J are TRBV6-5 and TRBJ2-7, with TRBD1 matching 11 bases. Germline V gene sequence: CDR1 MNHEY, CDR2 SVGAGI. With 6 bases clipped from V and 3 bases from J, the junction kept 7 bases outside the gene matches. The CDR3 runs to 15 residues. The CDR3 sequence is CASRSGTGGDYEQYF. The CDR3 nucleotides are TGTGCCAGCAGGTCCGGGACAGGGGGTGACTACGAGCAGTACTTC.

This chain links TRBV18 with TRBJ1-1; 9 bases agree with TRBD1. The V gene end was trimmed by 11 bases and the J gene end by 1 base; junction bases not matched to a gene: 11. There are 15 residues in the CDR3. The V gene's germline CDR1 is KGHSH and CDR2 LQKENI. The CDR3 DNA sequence: TGTGCCTCATCTCCGACAGGGGGGGAGAACACTGAAGCTTTCTTT. This sequence encodes CASSPTGGENTEAFF.

This clone was detected a few times. This rearrangement joins TRBV6-6 to TRBJ1-6, with a weak D call TRBD1 (6 bases). The V gene lost 5 bases and the J gene lost 4 bases, with 12 bases spanning the gap. Germline CDR1 and CDR2: MNHNY and SVGAGI (reference sequence). The CDR3 spans 15 residues. CDR3 nucleotide sequence: TGTGCCAGCAGTCCGGGAGGACAGTATAATTCACCCCTCCACTTT. Protein: CASSPGGQYNSPLHF.